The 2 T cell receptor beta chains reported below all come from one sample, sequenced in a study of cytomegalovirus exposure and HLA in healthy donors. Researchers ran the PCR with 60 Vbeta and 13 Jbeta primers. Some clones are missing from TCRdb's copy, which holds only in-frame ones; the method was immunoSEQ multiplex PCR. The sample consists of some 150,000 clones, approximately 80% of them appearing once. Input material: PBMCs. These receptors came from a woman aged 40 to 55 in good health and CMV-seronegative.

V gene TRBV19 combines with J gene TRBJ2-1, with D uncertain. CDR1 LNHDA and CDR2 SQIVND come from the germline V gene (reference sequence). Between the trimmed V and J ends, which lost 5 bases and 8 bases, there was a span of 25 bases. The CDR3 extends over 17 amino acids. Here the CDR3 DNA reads TGTGCCAGTAGTGCCGCCCGGCCGGGTCGGCTGGCGTATGAGCAGTTCTTC. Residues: CASSAARPGRLAYEQFF.

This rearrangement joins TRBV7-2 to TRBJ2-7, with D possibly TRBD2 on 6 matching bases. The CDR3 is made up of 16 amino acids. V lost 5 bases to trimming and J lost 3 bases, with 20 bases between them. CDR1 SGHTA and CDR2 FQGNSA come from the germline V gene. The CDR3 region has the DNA TGTGCCAGCAGCCCCCAGGGAGCCGGAGGGGTCTACGAGCAGTACTTC. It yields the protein CASSPQGAGGVYEQYF.